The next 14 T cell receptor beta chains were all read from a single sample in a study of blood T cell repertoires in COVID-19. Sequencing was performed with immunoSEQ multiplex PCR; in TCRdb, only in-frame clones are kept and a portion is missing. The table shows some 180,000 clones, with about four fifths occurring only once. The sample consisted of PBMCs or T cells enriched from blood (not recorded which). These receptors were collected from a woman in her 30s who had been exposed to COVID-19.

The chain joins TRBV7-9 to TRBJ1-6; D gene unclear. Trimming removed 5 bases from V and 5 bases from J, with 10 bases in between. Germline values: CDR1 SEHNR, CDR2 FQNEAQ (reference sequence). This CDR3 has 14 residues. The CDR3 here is CASSLGGDNSPLHF. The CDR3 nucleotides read TGTGCCAGCAGCCTTGGCGGTGATAATTCACCCCTCCACTTT.

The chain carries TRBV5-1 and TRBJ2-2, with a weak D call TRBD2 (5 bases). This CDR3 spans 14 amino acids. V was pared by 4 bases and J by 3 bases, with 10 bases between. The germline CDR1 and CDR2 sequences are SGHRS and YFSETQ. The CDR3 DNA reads TGCGCCAGCAGCCTGATGGACTACACCGGGGAGCTGTTTTTT. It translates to CASSLMDYTGELFF.

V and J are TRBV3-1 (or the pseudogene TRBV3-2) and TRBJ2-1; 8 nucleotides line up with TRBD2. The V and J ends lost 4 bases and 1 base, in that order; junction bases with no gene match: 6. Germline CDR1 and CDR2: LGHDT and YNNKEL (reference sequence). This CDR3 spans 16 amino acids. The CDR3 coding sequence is TGTGCCAGCAGCCGAATCAGCGGGGGTTCCTACAATGAGCAGTTCTTC. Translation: CASSRISGGSYNEQFF.

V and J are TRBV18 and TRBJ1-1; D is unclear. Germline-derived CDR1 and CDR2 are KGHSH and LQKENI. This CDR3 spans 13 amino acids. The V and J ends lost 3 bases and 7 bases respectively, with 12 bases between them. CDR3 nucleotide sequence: TGTGCCAGCTCACCCCCAGACACCCATGAAGCTTTCTTT. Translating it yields CASSPPDTHEAFF.

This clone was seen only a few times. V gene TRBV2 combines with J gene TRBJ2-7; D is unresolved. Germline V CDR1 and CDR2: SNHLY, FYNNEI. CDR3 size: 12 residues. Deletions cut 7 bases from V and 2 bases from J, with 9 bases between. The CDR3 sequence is CASTGPTYEQYF. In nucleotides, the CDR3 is TGTGCCAGCACGGGTCCTACCTACGAGCAGTACTTC.

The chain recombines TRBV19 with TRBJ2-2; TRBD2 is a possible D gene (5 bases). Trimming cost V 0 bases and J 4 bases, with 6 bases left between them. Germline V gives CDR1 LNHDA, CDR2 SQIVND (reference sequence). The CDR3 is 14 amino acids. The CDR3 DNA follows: TGTGCCAGTAGTATAGATCGGGGCACCGGGGAGCTGTTTTTT. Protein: CASSIDRGTGELFF.

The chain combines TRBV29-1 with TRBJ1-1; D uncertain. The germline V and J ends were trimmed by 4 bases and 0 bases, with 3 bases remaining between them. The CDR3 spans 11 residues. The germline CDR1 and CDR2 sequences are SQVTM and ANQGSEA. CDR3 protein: CSVGVNTEAFF. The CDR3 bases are TGCAGCGTTGGCGTGAACACTGAAGCTTTCTTT.

CDR3 residues: CASSLALGRNYGYTF. The CDR3 coding sequence is TGTGCCAGCAGCTTAGCTTTGGGCAGAAACTATGGCTACACCTTC. The rearrangement uses TRBV11-2 and TRBJ1-2; D call uncertain. Germline lookup yields CDR1 SGHAT and CDR2 FQNNGV. The CDR3 extends over 15 amino acids. V dropped 1 base and J dropped 2 bases, with 11 bases sitting between them.

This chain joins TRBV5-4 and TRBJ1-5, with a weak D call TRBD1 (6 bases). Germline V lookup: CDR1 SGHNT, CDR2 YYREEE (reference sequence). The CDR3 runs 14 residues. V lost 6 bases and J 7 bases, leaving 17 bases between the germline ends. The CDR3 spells CASISSQGPQPQHF. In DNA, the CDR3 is TGTGCCAGCATTTCCTCACAGGGACCCCAGCCCCAGCATTTT.

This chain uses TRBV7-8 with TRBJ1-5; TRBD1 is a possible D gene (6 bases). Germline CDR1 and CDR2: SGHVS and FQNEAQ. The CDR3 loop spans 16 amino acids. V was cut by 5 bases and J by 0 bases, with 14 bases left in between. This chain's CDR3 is CASSPLHRDSNQPQHF. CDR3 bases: TGTGCCAGCAGCCCTCTACACAGGGATAGCAATCAGCCCCAGCATTTT.

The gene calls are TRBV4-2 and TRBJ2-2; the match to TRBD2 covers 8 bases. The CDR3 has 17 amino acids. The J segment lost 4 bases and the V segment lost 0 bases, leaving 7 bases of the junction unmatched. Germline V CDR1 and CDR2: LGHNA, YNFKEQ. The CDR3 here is CASSQDQAGGGTGELFF. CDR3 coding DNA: TGTGCCAGCAGCCAAGATCAGGCGGGGGGAGGCACCGGGGAGCTGTTTTTT.

The CDR3 DNA is TGTGCCACCAGCCAGGGGTATAACTATGGCTACACCTTC. Amino acid sequence: CATSQGYNYGYTF. J is TRBJ1-2 and V is TRBV15; D is perhaps TRBD1 (6 bases). CDR1 is LNHNV and CDR2 is YYDKDF in the germline V gene (reference sequence). V lost 5 bases and J lost 1, with 8 bases in between. This CDR3 has 13 residues. Looking up the rest from reference TRBV15 and TRBJ1-2 gives the full variable domain: DAMVIQNPRYQVTQFGKPVTLSCSQTLNHNVMYWYQQKSSQAPKLLFHYYDKDFNNEADTPDNFQSRRPNTSFCFLDIRSPGLGDTAMYLCATSQGYNYGYTFGSGTRLTVV.

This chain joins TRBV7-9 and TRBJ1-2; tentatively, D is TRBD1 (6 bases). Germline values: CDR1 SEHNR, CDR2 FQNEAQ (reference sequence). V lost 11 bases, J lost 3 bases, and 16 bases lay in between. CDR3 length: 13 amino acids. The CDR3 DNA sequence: TGTGCCCACAGGGCGGAATTGGACTATGGCTACACCTTC. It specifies CAHRAELDYGYTF.

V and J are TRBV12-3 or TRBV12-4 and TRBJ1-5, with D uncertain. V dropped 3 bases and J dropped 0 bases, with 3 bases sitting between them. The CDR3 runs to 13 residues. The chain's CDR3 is CASSFGSNQPQHF. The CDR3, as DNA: TGTGCCAGCAGTTTCGGTAGCAATCAGCCCCAGCATTTT.